The subject of this entry is one TCR beta chain. What it recognizes is unknown. The repertoire was sequenced with immunoSEQ multiplex PCR; TCRdb's copy has only in-frame clones and lacks some. The sample yields some 63,000 clones, 85% to 90% seen once. Trimming removed 5 bases from V and 0 bases from J, with 26 bases in between. The CDR3 runs to 20 residues. CDR1 SGHVS and CDR2 FNYEAQ come from the germline V gene. The entry originates in a study of T cell responses to AZD1222 COVID-19 vaccine. Broader study findings: White British donors predominated, females outnumbered males, and clonal diversity was possibly underestimated.

The origin of this receptor is an adult who received the AZD1222 COVID-19 vaccine. This specimen was peripheral blood, taken 28 days after the second AZD1222 dose. The chain links TRBV7-6 to TRBJ2-1, with a possible D match to TRBD2 (5 bases). CDR3 bases: TGTGCCAGCAGCCCAAGAGGGAAGACTATCACCCCAGGCTCCTACAATGAGCAGTTCTTC. Translation gives CASSPRGKTITPGSYNEQFF.